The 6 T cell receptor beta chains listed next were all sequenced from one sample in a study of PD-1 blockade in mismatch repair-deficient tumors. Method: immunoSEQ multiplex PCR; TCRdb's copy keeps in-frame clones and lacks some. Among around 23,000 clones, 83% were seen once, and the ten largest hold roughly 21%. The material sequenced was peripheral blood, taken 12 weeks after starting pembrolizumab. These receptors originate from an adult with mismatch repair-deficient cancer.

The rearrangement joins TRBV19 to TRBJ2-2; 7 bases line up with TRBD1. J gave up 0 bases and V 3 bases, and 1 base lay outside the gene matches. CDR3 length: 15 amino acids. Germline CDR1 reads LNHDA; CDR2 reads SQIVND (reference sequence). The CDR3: CASSIGQANTGELFF. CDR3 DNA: TGTGCCAGTAGTATTGGACAGGCGAACACCGGGGAGCTGTTTTTT.

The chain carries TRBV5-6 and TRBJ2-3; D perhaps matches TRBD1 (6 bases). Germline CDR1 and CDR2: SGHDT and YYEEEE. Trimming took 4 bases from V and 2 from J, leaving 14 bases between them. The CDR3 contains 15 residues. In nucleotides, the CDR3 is TGTGCCAGCAGCCCGGGGACACCTCCCACAGATACGCAGTATTTT. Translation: CASSPGTPPTDTQYF.

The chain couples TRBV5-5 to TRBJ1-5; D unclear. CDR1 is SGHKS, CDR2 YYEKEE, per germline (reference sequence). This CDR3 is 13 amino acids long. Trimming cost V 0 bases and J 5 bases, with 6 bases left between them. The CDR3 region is CASSLGGYQPQHF. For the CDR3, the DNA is TGTGCCAGCAGCTTGGGTGGGTATCAGCCCCAGCATTTT.

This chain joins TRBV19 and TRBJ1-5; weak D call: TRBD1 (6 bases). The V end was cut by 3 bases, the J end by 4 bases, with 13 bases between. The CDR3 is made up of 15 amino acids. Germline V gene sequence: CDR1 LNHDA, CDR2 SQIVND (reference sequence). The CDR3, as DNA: TGTGCCAGTAGTATGACTGGGACACCAAATCAGCCCCAGCATTTT. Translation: CASSMTGTPNQPQHF.

As DNA, the CDR3 is TGTGCCAGCAGCTTCAGCGGGAGGGGCGAGGAGACCCAGTACTTC. This sequence encodes CASSFSGRGEETQYF. The V and J genes are TRBV13 and TRBJ2-5; 10 bases match TRBD2. Germline CDR1 and CDR2: PRHDT and FYEKMQ (reference sequence). CDR3 length: 15 amino acids. Trimming took 3 bases from V and 5 from J; bases not matched to a gene: 6.

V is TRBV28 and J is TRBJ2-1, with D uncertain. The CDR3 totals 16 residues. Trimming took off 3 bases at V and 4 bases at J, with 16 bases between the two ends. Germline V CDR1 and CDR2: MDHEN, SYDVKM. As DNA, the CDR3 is TGTGCCAGCAGTTTTTCGCTTGGGCGGAAATACAATGAGCAGTTCTTC. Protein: CASSFSLGRKYNEQFF.